The rows below give T cell receptor beta chains drawn from one sample of a study of T cell responses to AZD1222 COVID-19 vaccine. TCRdb keeps only in-frame clones here, not all; method: immunoSEQ multiplex PCR. In the table there are around 71,000 clones, 75% to 90% of which are singletons. The sample here was peripheral blood, taken 28 days after the second AZD1222 dose. These receptors all come from an adult who received the AZD1222 COVID-19 vaccine. The CDR3 runs from the conserved cysteine through the conserved F or W. A D gene is named only where the DNA matches it firmly. Size is omitted from some rows. Given values are once, few, many or a class for expanded clones.

j_call d_call v_call clone_size cdr3_aa cdr3_nt
TRBJ2-1 TRBD2 TRBV7-8 . CASRFSGGVYNEQFF TGTGCCAGCAGATTTAGCGGGGGGGTCTACAATGAGCAGTTCTTC
TRBJ2-7 . TRBV11-2 . CASSFPPPHPGRRSEQYF TGTGCCAGCAGCTTCCCACCTCCCCATCCGGGACGAAGGTCCGAGCAGTACTTC
TRBJ2-2 . TRBV7-6 . CASSFSLSRNSGELFF TGTGCCAGCAGCTTTAGCCTTTCACGGAACTCCGGGGAGCTGTTTTTT
TRBJ2-5 TRBD1 TRBV5-1 once CASSPHGQEQETQYF TGCGCCAGCAGCCCCCACGGACAGGAGCAAGAGACCCAGTACTTC
TRBJ2-7 TRBD2 TRBV5-1 . CASSSTPGGPNEQYF TGCGCCAGCAGCTCGACCCCGGGGGGGCCTAACGAGCAGTACTTC
TRBJ2-7 TRBD1 TRBV30 once CAWTRQGSGFEQYF TGTGCCTGGACCCGACAGGGATCTGGGTTTGAGCAGTACTTC
TRBJ1-5 . TRBV19 . CASSIIGNANNQPQHF TGTGCCAGTAGTATTATTGGGAATGCGAACAATCAGCCCCAGCATTTT
TRBJ2-5 TRBD1 TRBV5-1 . CASSSDRVEETQYF TGCGCCAGCAGCTCGGACAGGGTTGAGGAGACCCAGTACTTC
TRBJ1-2 . TRBV6-5 medium-sized CASSSLGPNYGYTF TGTGCCAGCAGTTCTCTGGGACCGAACTATGGCTACACCTTC
TRBJ1-6 . TRBV9 . CASSEGVNNSPLHF TGTGCCAGCAGCGAAGGGGTTAATAATTCACCCCTCCACTTT